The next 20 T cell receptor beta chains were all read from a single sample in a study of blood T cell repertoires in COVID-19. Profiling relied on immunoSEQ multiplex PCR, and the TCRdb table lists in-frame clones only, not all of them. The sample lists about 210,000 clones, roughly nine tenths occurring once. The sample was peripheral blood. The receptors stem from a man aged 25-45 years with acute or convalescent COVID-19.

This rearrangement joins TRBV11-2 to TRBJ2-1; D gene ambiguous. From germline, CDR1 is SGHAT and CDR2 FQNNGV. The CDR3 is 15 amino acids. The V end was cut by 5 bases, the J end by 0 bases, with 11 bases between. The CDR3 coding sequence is TGTGCCAGCAGCGACTCCGAAAGCTCCTACAATGAGCAGTTCTTC. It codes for CASSDSESSYNEQFF.

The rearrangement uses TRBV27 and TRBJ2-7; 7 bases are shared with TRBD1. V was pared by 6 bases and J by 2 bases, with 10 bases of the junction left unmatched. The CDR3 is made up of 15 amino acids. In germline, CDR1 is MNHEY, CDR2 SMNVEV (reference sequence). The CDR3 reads CASRYRDSYPYEQYF. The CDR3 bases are TGTGCCAGCAGATACCGGGACAGTTATCCCTACGAGCAGTACTTC.

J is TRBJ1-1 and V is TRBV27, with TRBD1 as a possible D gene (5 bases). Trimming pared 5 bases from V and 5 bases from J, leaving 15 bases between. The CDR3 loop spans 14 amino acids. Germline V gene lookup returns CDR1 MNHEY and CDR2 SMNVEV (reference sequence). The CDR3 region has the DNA TGTGCCAGCAGTCCTATGGTGGGGGGGACTGAAGCTTTCTTT. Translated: CASSPMVGGTEAFF.

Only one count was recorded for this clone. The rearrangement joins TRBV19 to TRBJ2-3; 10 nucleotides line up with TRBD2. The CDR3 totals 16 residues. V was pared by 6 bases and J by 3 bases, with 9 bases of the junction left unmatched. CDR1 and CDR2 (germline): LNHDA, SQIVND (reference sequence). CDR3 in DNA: TGTGCCAGTAGCATACGACTAGCGGGCGAAACAGATACGCAGTATTTT. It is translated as CASSIRLAGETDTQYF. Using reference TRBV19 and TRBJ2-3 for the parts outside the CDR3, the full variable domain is DGGITQSPKYLFRKEGQNVTLSCEQNLNHDAMYWYRQDPGQGLRLIYYSQIVNDFQKGDIAEGYSVSREKKESFPLTVTSAQKNPTAFYLCASSIRLAGETDTQYFGPGTRLTVL.

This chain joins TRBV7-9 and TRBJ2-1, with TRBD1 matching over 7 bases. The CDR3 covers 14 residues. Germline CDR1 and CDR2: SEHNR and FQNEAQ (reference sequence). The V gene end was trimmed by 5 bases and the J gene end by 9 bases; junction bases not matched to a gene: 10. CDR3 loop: CASSPKTGQAEQFF. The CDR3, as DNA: TGTGCCAGCAGCCCGAAGACAGGGCAGGCTGAGCAGTTCTTC.

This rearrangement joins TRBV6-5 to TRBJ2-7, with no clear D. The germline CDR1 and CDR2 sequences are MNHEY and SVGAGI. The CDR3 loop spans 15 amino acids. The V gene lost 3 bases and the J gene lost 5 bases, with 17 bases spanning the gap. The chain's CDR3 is CASSYWPQTRNEQYF. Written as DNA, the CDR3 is TGTGCCAGCAGTTATTGGCCCCAGACAAGAAACGAGCAGTACTTC.

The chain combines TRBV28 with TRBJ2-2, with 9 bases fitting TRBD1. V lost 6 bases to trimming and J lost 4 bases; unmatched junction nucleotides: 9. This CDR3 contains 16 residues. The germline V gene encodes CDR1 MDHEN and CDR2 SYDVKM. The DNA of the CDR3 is TGTGCCAGCAGGGGAAACAGGGGGCCGGGCACCGGGGAGCTGTTTTTT. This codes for CASRGNRGPGTGELFF.

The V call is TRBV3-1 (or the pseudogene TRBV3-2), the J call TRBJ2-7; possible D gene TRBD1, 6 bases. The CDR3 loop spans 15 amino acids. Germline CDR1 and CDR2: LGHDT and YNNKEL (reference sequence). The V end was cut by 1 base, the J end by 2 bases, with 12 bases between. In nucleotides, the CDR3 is TGTGCCAGCAGCCAAGCTAGGACAGCTACCTACGAGCAGTACTTC. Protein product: CASSQARTATYEQYF.

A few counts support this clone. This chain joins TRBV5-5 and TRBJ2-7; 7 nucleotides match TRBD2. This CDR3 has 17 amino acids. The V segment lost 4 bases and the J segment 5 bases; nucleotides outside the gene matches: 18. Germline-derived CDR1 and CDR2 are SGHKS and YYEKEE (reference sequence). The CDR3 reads CASSPRTERGRSHEQYF. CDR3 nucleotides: TGTGCCAGCAGCCCACGGACCGAGCGGGGACGGTCTCACGAGCAGTACTTC.

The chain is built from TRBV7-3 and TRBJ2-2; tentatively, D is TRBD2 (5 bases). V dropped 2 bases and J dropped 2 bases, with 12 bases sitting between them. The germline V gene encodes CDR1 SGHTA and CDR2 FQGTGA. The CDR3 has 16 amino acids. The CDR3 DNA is TGTGCCAGCAGCTTAGTGAGGACTTTAAACACCGGGGAGCTGTTTTTT. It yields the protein CASSLVRTLNTGELFF.

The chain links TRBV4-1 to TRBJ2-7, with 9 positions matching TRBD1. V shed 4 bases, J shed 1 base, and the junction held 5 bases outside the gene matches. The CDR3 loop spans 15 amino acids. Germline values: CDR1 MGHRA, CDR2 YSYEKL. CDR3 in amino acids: CASSLPGQGSYEQYF. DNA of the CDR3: TGCGCCAGCAGCCTACCGGGACAGGGATCCTACGAGCAGTACTTC.

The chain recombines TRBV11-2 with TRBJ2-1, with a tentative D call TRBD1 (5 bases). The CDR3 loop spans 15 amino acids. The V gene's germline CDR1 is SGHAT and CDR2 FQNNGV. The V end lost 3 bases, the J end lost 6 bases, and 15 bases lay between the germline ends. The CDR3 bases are TGTGCCAGCAGCTTGGGGCTAGTTAGGGGCAATGAGCAGTTCTTC. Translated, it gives CASSLGLVRGNEQFF.

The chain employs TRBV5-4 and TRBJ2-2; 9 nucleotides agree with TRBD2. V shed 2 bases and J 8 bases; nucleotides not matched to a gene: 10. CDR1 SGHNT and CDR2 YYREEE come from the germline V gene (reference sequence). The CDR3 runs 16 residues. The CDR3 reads CASSFGLAHATGELFF. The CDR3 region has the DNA TGTGCCAGCAGCTTCGGACTAGCGCATGCGACTGGGGAGCTGTTTTTT.

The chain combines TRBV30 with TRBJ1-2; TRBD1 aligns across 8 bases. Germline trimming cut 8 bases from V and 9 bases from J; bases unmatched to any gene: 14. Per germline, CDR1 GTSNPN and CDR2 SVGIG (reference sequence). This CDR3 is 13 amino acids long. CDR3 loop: CAILLQGGRSYTF. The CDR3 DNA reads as TGTGCCATACTATTACAGGGGGGAAGGAGCTACACCTTC.

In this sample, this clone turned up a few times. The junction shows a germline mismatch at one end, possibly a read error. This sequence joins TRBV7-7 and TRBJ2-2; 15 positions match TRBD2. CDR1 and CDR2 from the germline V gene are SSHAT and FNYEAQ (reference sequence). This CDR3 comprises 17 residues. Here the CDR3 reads CASSPGLAGGWAGELFF. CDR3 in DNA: TGTGCTAGCAGCCCGGGACTAGCGGGAGGATGGGCCGGGGAGCTGTTTTTT.

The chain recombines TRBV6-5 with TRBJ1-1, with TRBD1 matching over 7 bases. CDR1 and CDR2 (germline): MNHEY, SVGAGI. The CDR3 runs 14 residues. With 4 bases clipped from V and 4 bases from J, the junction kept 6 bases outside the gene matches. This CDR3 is CASSFRQGGTEAFF. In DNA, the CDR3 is TGTGCCAGCAGTTTTAGACAGGGCGGCACTGAAGCTTTCTTT.

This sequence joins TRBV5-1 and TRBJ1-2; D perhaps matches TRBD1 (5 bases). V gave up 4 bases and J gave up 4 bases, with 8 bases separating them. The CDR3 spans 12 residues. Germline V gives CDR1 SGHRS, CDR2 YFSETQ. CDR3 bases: TGCGCCAGCAGCCTTGACAGCTATGGCTACACCTTC. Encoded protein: CASSLDSYGYTF.

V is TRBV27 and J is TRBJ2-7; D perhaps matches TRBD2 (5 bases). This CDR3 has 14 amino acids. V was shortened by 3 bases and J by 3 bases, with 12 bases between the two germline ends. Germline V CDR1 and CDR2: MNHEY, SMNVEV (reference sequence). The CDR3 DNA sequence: TGTGCCAGCAGTTTGGGCCCTGCGGGCTACGAGCAGTACTTC. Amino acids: CASSLGPAGYEQYF.

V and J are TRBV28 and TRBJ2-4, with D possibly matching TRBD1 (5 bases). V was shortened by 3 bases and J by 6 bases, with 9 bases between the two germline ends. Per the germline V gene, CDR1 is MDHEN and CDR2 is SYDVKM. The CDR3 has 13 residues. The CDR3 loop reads CASSFQDTNIQYF. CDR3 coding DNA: TGTGCCAGCAGTTTTCAGGACACAAACATTCAGTACTTC.

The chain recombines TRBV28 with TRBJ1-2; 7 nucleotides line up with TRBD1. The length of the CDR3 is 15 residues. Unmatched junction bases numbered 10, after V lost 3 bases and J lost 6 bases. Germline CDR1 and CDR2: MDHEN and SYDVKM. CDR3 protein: CASSFPLTGFHGYTF. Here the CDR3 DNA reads TGTGCCAGCAGTTTTCCCCTGACAGGGTTTCATGGCTACACCTTC.